Presented here are 27 T cell receptor beta chains from one specimen sequenced in a study of T cells in Graves' hyperthyroidism and ophthalmopathy. RNA transcripts provided the source from which TCR beta CDR3 regions were amplified. The TCR CDR3 first-round RT-PCR relied on the HTBI primer set. TCRdb fed the multiplex PCR reads into MiXCR, producing one record per CDR3 protein. The sample yields almost 600,000 distinct CDR3 sequences, roughly 13% seen once. The specimen was blood. The source is a woman aged 25 to 39 with Graves' hyperthyroidism that later progressed to Graves' ophthalmopathy.

The genes are TRBV28 and TRBJ1-2, with D perhaps TRBD1 (5 bases). Trimming shortened V by 5 bases and J by 2 bases, and 12 bases separated the two germline ends. The length of the CDR3 is 14 residues. CDR1 is MDHEN, CDR2 SYDVKM, per germline. CDR3 DNA: TGTGCCAGCAGTGGCGGGGGGGGAAACTATGGCTACACCTTC. This translates into CASSGGGGNYGYTF.

This clonotype was found many times. V and J are TRBV6-1 and TRBJ2-3; D ambiguous. The CDR3 totals 13 residues. Between the trimmed V and J ends, which lost 2 bases and 3 bases, there was a span of 6 bases. CDR1 MNHNS and CDR2 SASEGT come from the germline V gene. DNA of the CDR3: TGTGCCAGCAGTGAATTGGAAACAGATACGCAGTATTTT. The encoded protein is CASSELETDTQYF.

This clonotype came up many times. The J gene is TRBJ1-1, the V gene TRBV6-6; weak D call: TRBD1 (6 bases). Between the trimmed V and J ends, which lost 0 bases and 6 bases, there was a span of 14 bases. This CDR3 has 15 amino acids. Germline V lookup: CDR1 MNHNY, CDR2 SVGAGI (reference sequence). The CDR3 bases are TGTGCCAGCAGTTACTCGTCTGGGGGCGCCTCTGAAGCTTTCTTT. This sequence encodes CASSYSSGGASEAFF.

This clonotype was counted at least ten times. The chain combines TRBV9 with TRBJ1-6; D remains ambiguous. From germline, CDR1 is SGDLS and CDR2 YYNGEE. This CDR3 comprises 17 residues. The V gene lost 4 bases and the J gene lost 2 bases, with 16 bases spanning the gap. CDR3 DNA sequence: TGTGCCAGCAGCTCGCAACCCCAAGGCACCTATAATTCACCCCTCCACTTT. Translated: CASSSQPQGTYNSPLHF. Based on the CDR3 plus reference TRBV9 and TRBJ1-6, the full variable domain is DSGVTQTPKHLITATGQRVTLRCSPRSGDLSVYWYQQSLDQGLQFLIQYYNGEERAKGNILERFSAQQFPDLHSELNLSSLELGDSALYFCASSSQPQGTYNSPLHFGNGTRLTVT.

The chain uses TRBV19 and TRBJ1-1, with a possible D match to TRBD1 (5 bases). Deletions cut 1 base from V and 1 base from J, with 13 bases between. This CDR3 is 16 amino acids long. Germline V gene sequence: CDR1 LNHDA, CDR2 SQIVND (reference sequence). CDR3: CASSIVPTGGNTEAFF. CDR3 nucleotides: TGTGCCAGTAGTATAGTCCCTACAGGAGGGAACACTGAAGCTTTCTTT.

This clonotype was recorded many times. This chain connects TRBV12-3 or TRBV12-4 to TRBJ1-1; possibly TRBD1 for D (5 bases). The ends were cut back, 8 bases at V and 4 bases at J, with 14 bases in the middle. The CDR3 extends over 13 amino acids. The DNA of the CDR3 is TGTGCCAGCGGTTCAGGACAAGTCACTGAAGCTTTCTTT. Encoded protein: CASGSGQVTEAFF.

A remark on this clonotype: Its ends do not fully match the called genes, so a read error is possible. This chain uses TRBV11-3 with TRBJ2-1; D remains ambiguous. This CDR3 comprises 12 residues. Germline V gene data show CDR1 as SGHNT and CDR2 as YENEEA. The CDR3 nucleotides are TGTGCCAGCAGCTTTGGTCCAAATGAGAAGTTCTTC. This sequence encodes CASSFGPNEKFF.

The sample holds many counts of this clonotype. The genes are TRBV6-2 or TRBV6-3 and TRBJ2-4, with TRBD1 matching over 9 bases. This CDR3 has 15 residues. With 6 bases clipped from V and 1 base from J, the junction kept 4 bases outside the gene matches. Germline V gives CDR1 MNHEY, CDR2 SVGEGT. The CDR3: CASSLQGAAKNIQYF. CDR3 nucleotides: TGTGCCAGCAGCCTACAGGGGGCGGCCAAAAACATTCAGTACTTC.

This clonotype was seen a handful of times. The chain employs TRBV20-1 and TRBJ2-7; TRBD2 agrees at 7 bases. Per the germline V gene, CDR1 is DFQATT and CDR2 is SNEGSKA (reference sequence). Trimming took 3 bases from V and 5 from J; bases not matched to a gene: 10. This CDR3 is 14 amino acids long. The CDR3 loop is CSASVRGRLDEQYF. As DNA, the CDR3 is TGCAGTGCTAGTGTGCGGGGGAGGTTGGACGAGCAGTACTTC.

This clonotype was observed at least ten times. This sequence joins TRBV30 and TRBJ2-1; D possibly matches TRBD1 or TRBD2 (5 bases each). Germline V gene lookup returns CDR1 GTSNPN and CDR2 SVGIG (reference sequence). Trimming stripped 3 bases from V and 0 bases from J, with 12 bases between. CDR3 length equals 15 residues. CDR3 coding DNA: TGTGCCTGGAGCGACTGGGGGTACTCCTACAATGAGCAGTTCTTC. Encoded protein: CAWSDWGYSYNEQFF.

In its sample, this clonotype was seen a few times. V gene TRBV7-6 combines with J gene TRBJ2-1, with 8 bases lining up with TRBD2. The CDR3 sequence is 19 residues long. CDR1 is SGHVS and CDR2 is FNYEAQ in the germline V gene. The ends lost 1 base at V and 2 bases at J; junction bases unmatched: 13. Written as DNA, the CDR3 is TGTGCCAGCAGCTTAGTGGATGATGAGCGGGAGAGGGCCTACAATGAGCAGTTCTTC. Translated, it gives CASSLVDDERERAYNEQFF.

This clonotype has ten or more counts. The CDR3 bases are TGTGCCAGCAGGGTTGGACAGACTGACAATCAGCCCCAGCATTTT. This gives the protein CASRVGQTDNQPQHF. This chain links TRBV2 with TRBJ1-5, with D maybe TRBD1 (6 bases). This CDR3 comprises 15 residues. The V gene lost 6 bases and the J gene lost 3 bases, with 15 bases spanning the gap. Germline CDR1 and CDR2: SNHLY and FYNNEI.

There are many counts of this clonotype. The CDR3 DNA is TGTGCCAGCTCACCCGACAGGGGCAACTACAATGAGCAGTTCTTC. Its translation is CASSPDRGNYNEQFF. The chain carries TRBV18 and TRBJ2-1, with 8 bases matching TRBD1. The V gene end was trimmed by 3 bases and the J gene end by 3 bases; junction bases not matched to a gene: 4. This CDR3 has 15 amino acids. In germline, CDR1 is KGHSH, CDR2 LQKENI.

This clonotype was observed at least ten times. This chain connects TRBV11-3 to TRBJ2-7; D gene unclear. Deletions cut 1 base from V and 6 bases from J, with 10 bases between. This CDR3 contains 13 residues. Looked up from germline, CDR1 is SGHNT and CDR2 is YENEEA. The CDR3 DNA reads as TGTGCCAGCAGCTTAGGGATGACGGGCGAGCAGTACTTC. Protein product: CASSLGMTGEQYF. The variable domain in full, with the rest retrieved from reference TRBV11-3 and TRBJ2-7, is EAGVVQSPRYKIIEKKQPVAFWCNPISGHNTLYWYLQNLGQGPELLIRYENEEAVDDSQLPKDRFSAERLKGVDSTLKIQPAELGDSAVYLCASSLGMTGEQYFGPGTRLTVT.

This clonotype was picked up many times. The chain couples TRBV7-8 to TRBJ2-3; 10 nucleotides agree with TRBD2. The CDR3 runs to 16 residues. The germline V gene has CDR1 SGHVS and CDR2 FQNEAQ. J gave up 3 bases and V 3 bases, and 6 bases lay outside the gene matches. CDR3 region: CASSLDPSGRTDTQYF. The CDR3 nucleotides read TGTGCCAGCAGCTTGGACCCTAGCGGGAGAACAGATACGCAGTATTTT.

This chain uses TRBV19 with TRBJ1-3; no firm D call. Trimming pared 5 bases from V and 4 bases from J, leaving 9 bases between. This CDR3 is 13 amino acids long. Germline V lookup: CDR1 LNHDA, CDR2 SQIVND (reference sequence). Written as DNA, the CDR3 is TGTGCCAGTAGTTGGCGGCCAGGAAACACCATATATTTT. Its translation: CASSWRPGNTIYF.

The chain is built from TRBV7-9 and TRBJ2-5, with D possibly matching TRBD2 (6 bases). This CDR3 is 15 amino acids long. The germline V and J ends were trimmed by 5 bases and 5 bases, with 18 bases remaining between them. Per germline, CDR1 SEHNR and CDR2 FQNEAQ (reference sequence). Written as DNA, the CDR3 is TGTGCCAGCAGCCCCGCCGCACTACGGGGGGAGACCCAGTACTTC. Translating gives CASSPAALRGETQYF.

This clonotype was observed at least ten times. J is TRBJ2-7 and V is TRBV12-3 or TRBV12-4; TRBD1 or TRBD2 may be the D gene (5 bases each). The CDR3 totals 15 residues. With 2 bases removed from V and 2 bases from J, the gap between germline ends came to 13 bases. CDR3 amino acids: CASSLRGASPYEQYF. CDR3 sequence (DNA): TGTGCCAGCAGTTTAAGGGGAGCGTCCCCCTACGAGCAGTACTTC.

In this sample, this clonotype turned up many times. The chain carries TRBV7-8 and TRBJ2-3; 13 nucleotides agree with TRBD2. The CDR3 is 18 residues long. Germline CDR1 and CDR2: SGHVS and FQNEAQ. Trimming removed 7 bases from V and 4 bases from J; junction bases left unmatched: 14. The CDR3 region has the DNA TGTGCCAGCACCTTGGGACTAGCGGGGACTCCTTGGGCAGATACGCAGTATTTT. Translating gives CASTLGLAGTPWADTQYF.

The CDR3 loop is CASSEEGFLYEQYF. Here the CDR3 DNA reads TGTGCCAGCAGTGAAGAGGGATTCCTCTACGAGCAGTACTTC. The chain has TRBV6-1 and TRBJ2-7; no clear D gene. V was trimmed by 1 base and J by 3 bases, leaving 10 bases between them. The CDR3 sequence is 14 residues long. The germline gives CDR1 MNHNS, CDR2 SASEGT.

This clonotype was observed many times. The chain recombines TRBV11-1 with TRBJ2-2, with unresolved D. Trimming took off 5 bases at V and 2 bases at J, with 15 bases between the two ends. Germline V gene lookup returns CDR1 SGHAT and CDR2 FQDESV (reference sequence). CDR3 length: 16 amino acids. For the CDR3, the DNA is TGTGCCAGCAGCAATACTAAGATAAGCAACACCGGGGAGCTGTTTTTT. Its translation: CASSNTKISNTGELFF.

This clonotype was recorded a few times. The rearrangement links TRBV5-1 to TRBJ1-2; D perhaps matches TRBD1 (5 bases). V dropped 4 bases and J dropped 6 bases, with 13 bases sitting between them. The CDR3 spans 13 residues. Per the germline V gene, CDR1 is SGHRS and CDR2 is YFSETQ. The CDR3 DNA follows: TGCGCCAGCAGCGAATCCGGGACCAATGGCTACACCTTC. Its protein product is CASSESGTNGYTF.

This clonotype came up many times. The chain has TRBV6-1 and TRBJ1-3, with D perhaps matching TRBD1 (5 bases). The CDR3 has 14 residues. Germline V gene data show CDR1 as MNHNS and CDR2 as SASEGT. With 3 bases removed from V and 2 bases from J, the gap between germline ends came to 8 bases. The CDR3 DNA sequence: TGTGCCAGCAGTGACAGGGATCCTGGAAACACCATATATTTT. This sequence encodes CASSDRDPGNTIYF.

The V gene is TRBV3-1, the J gene TRBJ2-1, with D possibly matching TRBD2 (5 bases). V shed 1 base and J shed 8 bases, with 12 bases lying between them. The CDR3 has 14 amino acids. In germline, CDR1 is LGHDT, CDR2 YNNKEL (reference sequence). This CDR3 reads CASSQVSSSDEQFF. CDR3 DNA: TGTGCCAGCAGCCAAGTGTCTAGCAGCGATGAGCAGTTCTTC.

This clonotype has at least ten counts. CDR3 amino acids: CAWISLNTEAFF. CDR3 in DNA: TGTGCCTGGATCAGTTTGAACACTGAAGCTTTCTTT. The rearrangement links TRBV30 to TRBJ1-1; D gene unclear. This CDR3 spans 12 amino acids. The V end lost 4 bases, the J end lost 0 bases, and 6 bases lay between the germline ends. Germline V CDR1 and CDR2: GTSNPN, SVGIG (reference sequence). The complete variable domain, with remaining parts taken from reference TRBV30 and TRBJ1-1, reads SQTIHQWPATLVQPVGSPLSLECTVEGTSNPNLYWYRQAAGRGLQLLFYSVGIGQISSEVPQNLSASRPQDRQFILSSKKLLLSDSGFYLCAWISLNTEAFFGQGTRLTVV.

This clonotype was recorded at least ten times. The chain recombines TRBV12-3 or TRBV12-4 with TRBJ1-5, with D hard to call. The CDR3 consists of 12 residues. Trimming shortened V by 5 bases and J by 5 bases, and 7 bases separated the two germline ends. CDR3 region: CASSGPHQPQHF. The CDR3 DNA reads TGTGCCAGCAGTGGACCTCATCAGCCCCAGCATTTT.

This clonotype was observed at least ten times. The CDR3 here is CASSEVKTGGYEQYF. The CDR3 region has the DNA TGTGCCAGCAGTGAAGTAAAGACAGGGGGCTACGAGCAGTACTTC. This rearrangement joins TRBV6-1 to TRBJ2-7; 9 nucleotides line up with TRBD1. V lost 1 base and J lost 3; bases outside the gene matches: 4. The CDR3 length is 15 residues. Looked up from germline, CDR1 is MNHNS and CDR2 is SASEGT.